This is a list of T cell receptor beta chains from one sample in a study of blood T cell repertoires in COVID-19. Sequenced by immunoSEQ multiplex PCR; TCRdb stores in-frame clones only, minus some. The sample comprises 400,000 or so clones, roughly nine tenths of which are singletons, and about 1.1% rests with the top ten. The sequenced sample was PBMCs or T cells enriched from blood (not recorded which). The source is a man aged 30-40 years who had recovered from COVID-19. Each CDR3 is given with its conserved first and last residue. D genes are given only for firm matches. Clone size, where shown, is once, few, many, or a class for clones that have expanded.

TRBJ2-7 NA NA TRBV29-1 CSVYREGEQYF TGCAGCGTTTACAGGGAGGGCGAGCAGTACTTC
TRBJ2-3 NA NA TRBV7-9 CASSRWAGFKTDTQYF TGTGCCAGCAGCAGGTGGGCGGGCTTCAAAACAGATACGCAGTATTTT
TRBJ1-1 NA NA TRBV19 CASKAEGETEAFF TGTGCCAGTAAGGCGGAGGGAGAAACTGAAGCTTTCTTT
TRBJ2-1 NA NA TRBV7-9 CASSFARGPMSYNEQFF TGTGCCAGCAGCTTTGCGCGTGGGCCCATGTCCTACAATGAGCAGTTCTTC
TRBJ1-5 NA NA TRBV5-5 CASSPTGSNQPQHF TGTGCCAGCAGTCCTACAGGGAGCAATCAGCCCCAGCATTTT
TRBJ2-7 NA few TRBV29-1 CSVVRGYEQYF TGCAGCGTTGTTCGAGGGTACGAGCAGTACTTC
TRBJ1-5 TRBD1 NA TRBV19 CASSSPTGVNQPQHF TGTGCCAGTAGTAGCCCGACAGGGGTGAATCAGCCCCAGCATTTT
TRBJ1-6 NA NA TRBV14 CASSPAQGGASPLHF TGTGCCAGCAGCCCAGCCCAGGGCGGGGCTTCACCCCTCCACTTT
TRBJ2-1 NA NA TRBV6-5 CASRGPYNEQFF TGTGCCAGCAGGGGGCCCTACAATGAGCAGTTCTTC
TRBJ2-1 NA NA TRBV27 CASSLLGSEQFF TGTGCCAGCAGTTTACTAGGTAGTGAGCAGTTCTTC
TRBJ2-3 NA NA TRBV19 CASSIGLGGTDTQYF TGTGCCAGTAGTATAGGCCTAGGGGGAACAGATACGCAGTATTTT
TRBJ2-7 NA NA TRBV24-1 CATSDAGSSYEQYF TGTGCCACCAGTGATGCGGGATCTTCCTACGAGCAGTACTTC
TRBJ1-4 TRBD1 NA TRBV28 CASSQPQGSNEKLFF TGTGCCAGCAGCCAACCACAGGGGTCTAATGAAAAACTGTTTTTT
TRBJ1-2 NA NA TRBV28 CASSSSGTIDGYTF TGTGCCAGCAGTTCCTCCGGGACAATCGATGGCTACACCTTC
TRBJ2-7 NA NA TRBV2 CASSQGTVFSYEQYF TGTGCCAGCAGTCAAGGGACTGTCTTCTCCTACGAGCAGTACTTC
TRBJ1-3 NA once TRBV3-1/TRBV3-2 CASSQTTGVGNTIYF TGTGCCAGCAGCCAGACCACCGGGGTCGGAAACACCATATATTTT
TRBJ1-5 TRBD1 NA TRBV25-1 CASSELGQGASGQPQHF TGTGCCAGCAGTGAATTGGGACAGGGGGCTAGCGGTCAGCCCCAGCATTTT
TRBJ1-1 NA NA TRBV19 CASSPGGLAEAFF TGTGCCAGTAGTCCGGGGGGTTTGGCTGAAGCTTTCTTT
TRBJ1-2 NA NA TRBV5-1 CASSLVREGEGYTF TGCGCCAGCAGCTTGGTCAGGGAAGGAGAAGGCTACACCTTC
TRBJ2-7 TRBD2 NA TRBV4-2 CASSPGLAGEQYF TGTGCCAGCAGCCCGGGACTAGCTGGTGAGCAGTACTTC
TRBJ2-1 NA NA TRBV4-1 CASSQPLAINEQFF TGCGCCAGCAGCCAACCACTAGCCATCAATGAGCAGTTCTTC
TRBJ2-2 NA NA TRBV7-3 CASSLRGLGTGELFF TGTGCCAGCAGCTTAAGAGGGCTTGGGACCGGGGAGCTGTTTTTT
TRBJ2-7 NA NA TRBV20-1 CSPRIHEQYF TGCAGCCCCAGAATCCACGAGCAGTACTTC
TRBJ2-5 TRBD2 NA TRBV10-3 CAISEGAAGGPRETQYF TGTGCCATCAGTGAAGGAGCAGCGGGAGGGCCCAGAGAGACCCAGTACTTC
TRBJ2-7 TRBD1 NA TRBV28 CASSFNRGEEQYF TGTGCCAGCAGTTTTAACAGGGGGGAGGAGCAGTACTTC
TRBJ2-1 NA few TRBV24-1 CATSDRTTSSYNEQFF TGTGCCACCAGTGATAGGACTACAAGCTCCTACAATGAGCAGTTCTTC
TRBJ1-5 TRBD1 many TRBV7-6 CASSPQGDQPQHF TGTGCCAGCAGCCCTCAGGGGGATCAGCCCCAGCATTTT
TRBJ2-1 TRBD2 NA TRBV5-5 CASSLSGRGFGEQFF TGTGCCAGCAGCTTGAGCGGGAGAGGATTCGGGGAGCAGTTCTTC
TRBJ1-5 NA NA TRBV4-1 CASSPHIGQLGQPQHF TGCGCCAGCAGCCCCCATATAGGACAGTTGGGGCAGCCCCAGCATTTT
TRBJ1-2 TRBD1 few TRBV19 CASRGTGGNYGYTF TGTGCCAGTAGGGGGACAGGGGGTAACTATGGCTACACCTTC
TRBJ1-1 NA NA TRBV5-1 CASGDLGNTEAFF TGCGCCAGCGGAGACTTAGGGAACACTGAAGCTTTCTTT
TRBJ2-3 TRBD2 NA TRBV27 CASGTSGPGRYF TGTGCCAGCGGGACTAGCGGTCCCGGGCGGTATTTT
TRBJ1-4 NA NA TRBV4-1 CASSQVDRDEKLFF TGCGCCAGCAGCCAAGTTGACAGAGATGAAAAACTGTTTTTT
TRBJ2-1 TRBD2 once TRBV24-1 CATSDPGTSGGSSYNEQFF TGTGCCACCAGTGACCCTGGGACTAGCGGGGGGAGCTCCTACAATGAGCAGTTCTTC
TRBJ1-1 NA NA TRBV11-2 CASTPPGRRETEAFF TGTGCCAGCACCCCGCCGGGACGGCGGGAGACTGAAGCTTTCTTT
TRBJ1-1 NA NA TRBV10-2 CASSRQANTEAFF TGCGCCAGCAGCCGACAGGCGAACACTGAAGCTTTCTTT
TRBJ1-4 TRBD1 NA TRBV5-4 CASSLGGAGQKEKLFF TGTGCCAGCAGCTTGGGCGGTGCGGGACAGAAGGAAAAACTGTTTTTT
TRBJ1-4 NA NA TRBV28 CASSFPPRRRLLIPTEKLFF TGTGCCAGCAGTTTCCCACCCAGACGGCGACTTCTAATCCCTACTGAAAAACTGTTTTTT
TRBJ2-3 TRBD2 NA TRBV9 CASSVGWLAGGSRRGTDTQYF TGTGCCAGCAGCGTGGGGTGGCTAGCGGGAGGTTCGAGGCGGGGCACAGATACGCAGTATTTT
TRBJ2-7 NA NA TRBV2 CASSEWRGYEQYF TGTGCCAGCAGTGAATGGAGGGGCTACGAGCAGTACTTC